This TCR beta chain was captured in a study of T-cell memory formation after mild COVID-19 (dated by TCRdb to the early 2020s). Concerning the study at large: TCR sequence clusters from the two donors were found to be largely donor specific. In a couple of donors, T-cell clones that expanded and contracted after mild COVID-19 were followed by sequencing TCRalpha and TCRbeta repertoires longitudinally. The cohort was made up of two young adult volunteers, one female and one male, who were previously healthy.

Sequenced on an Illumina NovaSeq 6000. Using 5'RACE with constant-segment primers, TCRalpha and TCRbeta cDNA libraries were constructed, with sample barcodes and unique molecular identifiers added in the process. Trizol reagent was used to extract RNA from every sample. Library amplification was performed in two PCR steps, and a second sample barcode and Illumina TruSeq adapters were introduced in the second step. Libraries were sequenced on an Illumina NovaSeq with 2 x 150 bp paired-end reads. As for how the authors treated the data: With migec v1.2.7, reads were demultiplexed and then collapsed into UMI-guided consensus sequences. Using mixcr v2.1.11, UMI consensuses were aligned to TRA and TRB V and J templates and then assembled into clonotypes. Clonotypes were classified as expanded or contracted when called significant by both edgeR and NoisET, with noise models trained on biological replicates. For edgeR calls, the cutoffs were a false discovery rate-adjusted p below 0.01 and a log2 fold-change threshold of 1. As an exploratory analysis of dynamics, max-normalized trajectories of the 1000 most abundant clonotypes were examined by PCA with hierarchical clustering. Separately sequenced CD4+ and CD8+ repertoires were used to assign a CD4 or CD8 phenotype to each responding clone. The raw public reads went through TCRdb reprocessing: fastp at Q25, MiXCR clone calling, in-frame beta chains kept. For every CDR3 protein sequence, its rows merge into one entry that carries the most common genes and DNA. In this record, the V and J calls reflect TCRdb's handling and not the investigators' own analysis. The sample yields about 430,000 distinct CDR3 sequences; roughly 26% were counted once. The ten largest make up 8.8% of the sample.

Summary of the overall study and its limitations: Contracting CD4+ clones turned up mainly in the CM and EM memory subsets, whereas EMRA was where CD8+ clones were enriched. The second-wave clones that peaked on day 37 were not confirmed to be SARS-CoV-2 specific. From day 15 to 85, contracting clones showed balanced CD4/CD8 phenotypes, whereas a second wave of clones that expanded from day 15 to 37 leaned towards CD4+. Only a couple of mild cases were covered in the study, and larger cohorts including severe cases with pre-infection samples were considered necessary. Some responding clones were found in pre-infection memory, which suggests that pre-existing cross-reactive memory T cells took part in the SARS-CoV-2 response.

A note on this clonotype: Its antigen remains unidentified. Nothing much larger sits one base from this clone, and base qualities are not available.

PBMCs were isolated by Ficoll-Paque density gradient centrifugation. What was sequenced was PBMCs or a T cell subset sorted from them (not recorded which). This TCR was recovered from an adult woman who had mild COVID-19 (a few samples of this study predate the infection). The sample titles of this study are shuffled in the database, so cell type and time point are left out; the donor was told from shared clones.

CDR3 sequence: CASSLDGASSYNEQFF. The DNA sequence reads TGTGCCAGCAGCTTAGATGGGGCGAGCTCCTACAATGAGCAGTTCTTC. The chain links TRBV7-2 with TRBJ2-1, and possibly TRBD1, on 5 matching bases. At the junction V is shortened by 1 base and J by 0 bases, with 10 bases in between. The germline V gene supplies CDR1 SGHTA and CDR2 FQGNSA. The CDR3 sequence holds 16 residues, the cysteine and phenylalanine included. CDR3 DNA only is kept here, 48 bases in frame from base 1.